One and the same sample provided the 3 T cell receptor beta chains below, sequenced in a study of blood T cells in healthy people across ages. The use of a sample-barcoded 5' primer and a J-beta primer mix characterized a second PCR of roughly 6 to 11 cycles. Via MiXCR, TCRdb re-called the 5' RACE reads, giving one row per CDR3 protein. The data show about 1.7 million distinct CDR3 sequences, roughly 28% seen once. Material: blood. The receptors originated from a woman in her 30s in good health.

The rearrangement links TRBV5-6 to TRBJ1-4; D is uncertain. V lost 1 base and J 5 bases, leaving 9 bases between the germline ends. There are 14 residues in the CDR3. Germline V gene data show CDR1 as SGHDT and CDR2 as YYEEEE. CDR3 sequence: CASSLTLVNEKLFF. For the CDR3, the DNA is TGTGCCAGCAGCTTGACCCTGGTGAATGAAAAACTGTTTTTT.

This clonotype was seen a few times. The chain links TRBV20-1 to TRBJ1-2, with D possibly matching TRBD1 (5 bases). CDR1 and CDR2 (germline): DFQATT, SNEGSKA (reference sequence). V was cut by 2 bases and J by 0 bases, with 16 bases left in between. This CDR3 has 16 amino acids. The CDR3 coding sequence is TGCAGTGCTAGATCGCAGGGCTTCCTAGCTAACTATGGCTACACCTTC. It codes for CSARSQGFLANYGYTF.

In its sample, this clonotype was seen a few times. The CDR3 is CASSPSGTSKRDTQYF. The CDR3 DNA follows: TGTGCCAGCTCACCGTCCGGGACTAGCAAAAGGGATACGCAGTATTTT. V usage is TRBV18 and J usage is TRBJ2-3; 9 nucleotides line up with TRBD2. This CDR3 spans 16 amino acids. Per germline, CDR1 KGHSH and CDR2 LQKENI. V shed 3 bases and J 6 bases; nucleotides not matched to a gene: 10.